The sequence of this TCR beta chain was determined in a study of blood T cell repertoires in COVID-19. The CDR3 has 15 residues. V shed 0 bases and J 7 bases; nucleotides not matched to a gene: 6. CDR1 is LGHNA, CDR2 YNFKEQ, per germline. Clones were sequenced by immunoSEQ multiplex PCR, and TCRdb holds only the in-frame ones, with some missing. There are 150,000 or so clones in the sample; 80% to 90% occur only once, and roughly 8% lies in the top ten. The source of this sequence is a man aged 35-49 years who had recovered from COVID-19. The chain has TRBV4-2 and TRBJ2-5; 9 positions match TRBD1. The sample comprised peripheral blood. In DNA, the CDR3 is TGTGCCAGCAGCCAAGATGGGACAGGGTCTTGGACCCAGTACTTC. Its protein product is CASSQDGTGSWTQYF.